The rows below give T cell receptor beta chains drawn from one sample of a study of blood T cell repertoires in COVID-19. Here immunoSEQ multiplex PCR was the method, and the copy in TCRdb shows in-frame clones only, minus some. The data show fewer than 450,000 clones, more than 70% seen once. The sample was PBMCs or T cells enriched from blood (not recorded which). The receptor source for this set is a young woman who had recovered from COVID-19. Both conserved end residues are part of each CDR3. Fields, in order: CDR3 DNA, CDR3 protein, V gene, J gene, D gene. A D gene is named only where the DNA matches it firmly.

cdr3_nt: TGTGCCAGCAGCTTTCGCACCTCAGCCCTCCACTTT
cdr3_aa: CASSFRTSALHF
v_call: TRBV7-8
j_call: TRBJ1-6
d_call: -

cdr3_nt: TGTGCCAGCAGCGCTCGAGGCCAGAACAATCAGCCCCAGCATTTT
cdr3_aa: CASSARGQNNQPQHF
v_call: TRBV3-1/TRBV3-2
j_call: TRBJ1-5
d_call: -

cdr3_nt: TGTGCTAGTGGTTTGGTAGTATCAGGGTTCACTGAAGCTTTCTTT
cdr3_aa: CASGLVVSGFTEAFF
v_call: TRBV12-5
j_call: TRBJ1-1
d_call: -

cdr3_nt: TGTGCCAGCAGTGATTTTGAGGGGGCAAGCCTGTTTTTT
cdr3_aa: CASSDFEGASLFF
v_call: TRBV6-4
j_call: TRBJ1-4
d_call: TRBD1

cdr3_nt: TGTGCCACCAGTTACAGGGGCACTGAAGCTTTCTTT
cdr3_aa: CATSYRGTEAFF
v_call: TRBV15
j_call: TRBJ1-1
d_call: TRBD1

cdr3_nt: TGTGCCAGCAGCTTGGACAGGGGAGGCTATGGCTACACCTTC
cdr3_aa: CASSLDRGGYGYTF
v_call: TRBV11-1
j_call: TRBJ1-2
d_call: TRBD1

cdr3_nt: TGTGCCAGCAGTTCCTACAGCTACGAGCAGTACTTC
cdr3_aa: CASSSYSYEQYF
v_call: TRBV28
j_call: TRBJ2-7
d_call: -

cdr3_nt: TGTGCCAGCAGTTACTCAACCGGGACAGGGACCTACGAGCAGTACTTC
cdr3_aa: CASSYSTGTGTYEQYF
v_call: TRBV6-5
j_call: TRBJ2-7
d_call: TRBD1

cdr3_nt: TGTGCCAGCAGCGCTACAGCGAGGGCCCCCCTTTTGAGCTCTGGAAACACCATATATTTT
cdr3_aa: CASSATARAPLLSSGNTIYF
v_call: TRBV7-8
j_call: TRBJ1-3
d_call: -

cdr3_nt: TGTGCCAGCTCACCAAACAGGGGGATCTACGAGCAGTACTTC
cdr3_aa: CASSPNRGIYEQYF
v_call: TRBV18
j_call: TRBJ2-7
d_call: TRBD1

cdr3_nt: TGTGCCAGCAGTTTATCGGGACAGGGCTCTTTCTACGAGCAGTACTTC
cdr3_aa: CASSLSGQGSFYEQYF
v_call: TRBV27
j_call: TRBJ2-7
d_call: TRBD1

cdr3_nt: TGCGCCAGCAGCTTGACAGGACAGGGGGCGGGTTATGGCTACACCTTC
cdr3_aa: CASSLTGQGAGYGYTF
v_call: TRBV5-1
j_call: TRBJ1-2
d_call: TRBD1

cdr3_nt: TGTGCCAGCAGTGACGGACAGGACACCGGGGAGCTGTTTTTT
cdr3_aa: CASSDGQDTGELFF
v_call: TRBV6-4
j_call: TRBJ2-2
d_call: TRBD1

cdr3_nt: TGTGCCGGGCAGGAACAGGGGTATACCACTGAAGCTTTCTTT
cdr3_aa: CAGQEQGYTTEAFF
v_call: TRBV6-5
j_call: TRBJ1-1
d_call: TRBD1

cdr3_nt: TGTGCCTGCCCCGGGGCCGGGACAGGGGCTGACAATTCACCCCTCCACTTT
cdr3_aa: CACPGAGTGADNSPLHF
v_call: TRBV30
j_call: TRBJ1-6
d_call: TRBD1

cdr3_nt: TGTGCCAGCAGTGAAGAATGGCAACCGTTTTACGAGCAGTACTTC
cdr3_aa: CASSEEWQPFYEQYF
v_call: TRBV6-1
j_call: TRBJ2-7
d_call: -

cdr3_nt: TGTGCCAGCAGTGTACCCACAGGGTATTTTAATGAAAAACTGTTTTTT
cdr3_aa: CASSVPTGYFNEKLFF
v_call: TRBV25-1
j_call: TRBJ1-4
d_call: -

cdr3_nt: TGTGCCAGCAGCTTCGGCCCGACAGATGAAAAACTGTTTTTT
cdr3_aa: CASSFGPTDEKLFF
v_call: TRBV5-4
j_call: TRBJ1-4
d_call: -

cdr3_nt: TGTGCCAGCAGTAGAGGACAGGAGAACACTGAAGCTTTCTTT
cdr3_aa: CASSRGQENTEAFF
v_call: TRBV6-5
j_call: TRBJ1-1
d_call: TRBD1

cdr3_nt: TGTGCCAGCAGCTCCATACTCTCAACGGGACTAGACGATCCAGATACGCAGTATTTT
cdr3_aa: CASSSILSTGLDDPDTQYF
v_call: TRBV11-2
j_call: TRBJ2-3
d_call: TRBD2

cdr3_nt: TGTGCCAGCAGCCCACAGGGGTGGGACCAGCCCCAGCATTTT
cdr3_aa: CASSPQGWDQPQHF
v_call: TRBV27
j_call: TRBJ1-5
d_call: TRBD1

cdr3_nt: TGCGCCAGCGGGCTAGCGGGGGGGATTGAGCAGTTCTTC
cdr3_aa: CASGLAGGIEQFF
v_call: TRBV10-2
j_call: TRBJ2-1
d_call: TRBD2

cdr3_nt: TGTGCCAGCAGTCTTGGTAGCGGGGGCCGCACAGATACGCAGTATTTT
cdr3_aa: CASSLGSGGRTDTQYF
v_call: TRBV2
j_call: TRBJ2-3
d_call: TRBD2

cdr3_nt: TGTGCCAGCAGCTTAGGAGAGTATCCAGATACGCAGTATTTT
cdr3_aa: CASSLGEYPDTQYF
v_call: TRBV7-6
j_call: TRBJ2-3
d_call: -